This TCR beta chain was captured in a study of T cells after yellow fever vaccination. Study-level findings and limits: Booster sampling recovered most clones from primary vaccination (approximately 96% CD4, 88% CD8).

The J segment lost 4 bases and the V segment lost 8 bases, leaving 11 bases of the junction unmatched. Germline CDR1 is MNHNS and CDR2 is SASEGT. This CDR3 is 15 amino acids long. TCRdb re-derived calls from the 5' RACE reads in MiXCR, one entry per CDR3 protein. The data hold about 260,000 distinct CDR3 sequences, with 10% to 15% observed a single time. This clonotype was recorded a few times. The antigen is undetermined. The sequencing used CD4+ T cells sorted from PBMCs, collected 45 days after the yellow fever booster vaccination. The chain couples TRBV6-1 to TRBJ2-5, with 9 bases that match TRBD2. This sequence was found in a man between 25 and 39 years old who received the YFV17D yellow fever vaccine. CDR3 DNA sequence: TGTGCCAGCTTTCCCACGACTAGCGGTTCAGAGACCCAGTACTTC. Translated, it gives CASFPTTSGSETQYF.